At least ten counts were recorded for the clone carrying this TCR beta chain. Its antigen is currently unknown. Germline-derived CDR1 and CDR2 are SGHTA and FQGNSA. Trimming removed 5 bases from V and 5 bases from J, with 15 bases in between. The CDR3 is 14 amino acids. These data are taken from a study of response to subunit inactivated influenza vaccine. Whole-study results and caveats: The authors suggested that few new T cells are recruited per seasonal influenza vaccination.

TCRdb redid the calling of the RT-PCR reads with MiXCR, one entry per CDR3 protein. The repertoire includes hundreds of thousands of distinct CDR3 sequences, about 8% of them detected once, and 13% sits in the top ten. The chain carries TRBV7-2 and TRBJ1-1; no clear D. Sequencing used PBMCs from blood, obtained less than 30 months after vaccination. The source is a man aged 50 to 75 who received an inactivated influenza vaccine. CDR3: CASSPLGLGTEAFF. DNA of the CDR3: TGTGCCAGCAGCCCCCTAGGATTGGGGACTGAAGCTTTCTTT. The whole variable domain, filled in from reference TRBV7-2 and TRBJ1-1, reads GAGVSQSPSNKVTEKGKDVELRCDPISGHTALYWYRQSLGQGLEFLIYFQGNSAPDKSGLPSDRFSAERTGGSVSTLTIQRTQQEDSAVYLCASSPLGLGTEAFFGQGTRLTVV.